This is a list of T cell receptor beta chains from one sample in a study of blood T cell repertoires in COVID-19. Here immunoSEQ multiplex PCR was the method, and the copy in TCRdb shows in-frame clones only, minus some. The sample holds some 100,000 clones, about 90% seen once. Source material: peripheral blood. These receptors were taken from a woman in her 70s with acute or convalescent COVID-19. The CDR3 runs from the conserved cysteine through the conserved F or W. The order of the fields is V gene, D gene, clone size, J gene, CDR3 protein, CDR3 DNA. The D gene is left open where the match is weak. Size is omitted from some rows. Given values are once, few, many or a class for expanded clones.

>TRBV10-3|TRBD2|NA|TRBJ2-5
CAISAGTSGGGETQYF
TGTGCCATCAGTGCCGGGACTAGCGGGGGGGGAGAGACCCAGTACTTC
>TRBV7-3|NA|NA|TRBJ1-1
CASSNPGLGMTEAFF
TGTGCCAGCAGCAACCCGGGACTTGGTATGACTGAAGCTTTCTTT
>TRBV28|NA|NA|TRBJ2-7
CASSLGQEYEQYF
TGTGCCAGCAGTTTAGGGCAGGAATACGAGCAGTACTTC
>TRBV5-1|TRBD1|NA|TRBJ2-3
CASSSRTGSDTQYF
TGCGCCAGCAGCTCCAGGACAGGATCGGATACGCAGTATTTT
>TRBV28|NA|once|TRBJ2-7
CASRESVSGNYEQYF
TGTGCCAGCAGGGAGTCGGTTAGCGGAAATTACGAGCAGTACTTC
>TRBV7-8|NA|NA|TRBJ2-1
CASSLGGPIYNEQFF
TGTGCCAGCAGCTTGGGGGGGCCTATCTACAATGAGCAGTTCTTC
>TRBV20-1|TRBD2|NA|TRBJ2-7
CSASDGGVSLHDYEQYF
TGCAGTGCTAGTGACGGGGGGGTCTCATTACATGACTACGAGCAGTACTTC
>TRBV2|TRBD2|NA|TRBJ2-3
CASRASTSGNTDTQYF
TGTGCCAGCAGAGCCTCTACTAGCGGAAACACAGATACGCAGTATTTT
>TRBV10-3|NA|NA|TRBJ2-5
CATRDRLQETQYF
TGTGCCACACGAGACAGACTCCAAGAGACCCAGTACTTC
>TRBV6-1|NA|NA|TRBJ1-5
CASSDNSGGNQPQHF
TGTGCCAGCAGTGACAACTCGGGGGGCAATCAGCCCCAGCATTTT
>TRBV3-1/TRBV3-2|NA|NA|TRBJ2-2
CASSPSQLTRANTGELFF
TGTGCCAGCAGCCCCTCCCAATTGACTAGGGCGAACACCGGGGAGCTGTTTTTT
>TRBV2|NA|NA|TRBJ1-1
CASSDWGGF
TGTGCCAGCAGTGATTGGGGGGGGTTT
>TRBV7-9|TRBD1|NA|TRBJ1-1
CASSSYGSGQGETEAFF
TGTGCCAGCAGCTCCTACGGTTCGGGACAGGGGGAAACTGAAGCTTTCTTT
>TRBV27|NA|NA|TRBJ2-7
CASSPLGEPYEQYF
TGTGCCAGCAGTCCGCTGGGCGAGCCCTACGAGCAGTACTTC
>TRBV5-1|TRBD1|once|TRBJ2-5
CASSSLQGEETQYF
TGCGCCAGCAGCTCGTTGCAGGGGGAAGAGACCCAGTACTTC
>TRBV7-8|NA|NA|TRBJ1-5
CASSLVGGQPQHF
TGTGCCAGCAGCTTAGTGGGAGGGCAGCCCCAGCATTTT
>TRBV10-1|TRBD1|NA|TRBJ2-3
CASSEGQGRDTQYF
TGCGCCAGCAGTGAAGGACAGGGCAGAGATACGCAGTATTTT
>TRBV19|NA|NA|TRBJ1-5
CASRSRVGNQPQHF
TGTGCCAGTAGAAGCAGGGTAGGGAATCAGCCCCAGCATTTT
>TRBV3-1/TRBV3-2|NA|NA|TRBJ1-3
CASSQARTAGNTIYF
TGTGCCAGCAGCCAAGCTAGGACAGCAGGAAACACCATATATTTT
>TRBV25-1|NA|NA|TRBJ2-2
CASSFQGKNTGELFF
TGTGCCAGCAGCTTTCAGGGAAAGAACACCGGGGAGCTGTTTTTT
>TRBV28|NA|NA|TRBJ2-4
CASSPSRAKNIQYF
TGTGCCAGCAGTCCTTCCAGGGCCAAAAACATTCAGTACTTC
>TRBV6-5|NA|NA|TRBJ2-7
CASAGWDNSYEQYF
TGTGCCAGCGCAGGCTGGGACAACTCCTACGAGCAGTACTTC
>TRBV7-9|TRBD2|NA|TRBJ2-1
CASSSTSGNEQFF
TGTGCCAGCAGCTCAACTAGCGGAAATGAGCAGTTCTTC
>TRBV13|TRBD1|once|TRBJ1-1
CASSRGTATSINTEAFF
TGTGCCAGCAGCCGAGGGACAGCTACCTCTATTAACACTGAAGCTTTCTTT
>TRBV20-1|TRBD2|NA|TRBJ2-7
CSASRLAGVEQYF
TGCAGTGCTAGTAGACTAGCGGGAGTCGAGCAGTACTTC
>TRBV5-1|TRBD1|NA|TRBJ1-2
CASSIDRGYGYTF
TGCGCCAGCAGCATCGACAGGGGTTATGGCTACACCTTC
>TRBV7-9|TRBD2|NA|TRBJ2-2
CASSFLAGGTGELFF
TGTGCCAGCAGCTTTCTCGCGGGAGGTACCGGGGAGCTGTTTTTT
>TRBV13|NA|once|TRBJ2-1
CASSLAGAYRNEQFF
TGTGCCAGCAGCTTAGCGGGAGCTTACCGAAATGAGCAGTTCTTC
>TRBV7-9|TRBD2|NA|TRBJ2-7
CASSPRVTERGKSYEQYF
TGTGCCAGCAGCCCACGGGTGACGGAGCGGGGGAAATCCTACGAGCAGTACTTC
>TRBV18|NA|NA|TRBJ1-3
CASSPPVQFSGNTIYF
TGTGCCAGCTCACCACCAGTTCAGTTCTCTGGAAACACCATATATTTT
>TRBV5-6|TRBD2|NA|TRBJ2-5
CASSSLAGKAGETQYF
TGTGCCAGCAGCTCCTTAGCGGGGAAGGCGGGAGAGACCCAGTACTTC
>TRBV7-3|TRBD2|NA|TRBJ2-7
CASSRTVGGGQYF
TGTGCCAGCAGCCGCACGGTGGGCGGGGGGCAGTACTTC
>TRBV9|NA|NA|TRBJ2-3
CASSVDTGHPTDTQYF
TGTGCCAGCAGCGTAGATACCGGACACCCCACAGATACGCAGTATTTT
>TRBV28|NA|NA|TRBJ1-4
CASRNTRGTNEKLFF
TGTGCCAGCAGGAACACCCGGGGGACTAATGAAAAACTGTTTTTT
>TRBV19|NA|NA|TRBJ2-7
CASSTGTLLRHEQYF
TGTGCCAGTAGTACAGGGACTCTTCTACGCCACGAGCAGTACTTC
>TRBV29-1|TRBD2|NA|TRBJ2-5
CSVEDPKRGGRETQYF
TGCAGCGTTGAAGATCCCAAGCGGGGGGGCCGGGAGACCCAGTACTTC
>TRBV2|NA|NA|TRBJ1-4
CASRKTSVEKLFF
TGTGCCAGCCGCAAGACTTCGGTTGAAAAACTGTTTTTT
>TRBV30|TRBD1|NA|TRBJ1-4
CAWRTGGGSEKLFF
TGTGCCTGGAGGACCGGAGGGGGCAGTGAAAAACTGTTTTTT
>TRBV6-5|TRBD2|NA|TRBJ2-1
CASSTGTSNGEQFF
TGTGCCAGCAGTACCGGGACTAGTAATGGTGAGCAGTTCTTC
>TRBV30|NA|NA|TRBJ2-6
CAWSVTGGANVLTF
TGTGCCTGGAGTGTCACAGGCGGGGCCAACGTCCTGACTTTC
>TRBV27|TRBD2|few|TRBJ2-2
CASSPKAGYTGELFF
TGTGCCAGCAGTCCAAAAGCGGGATACACCGGGGAGCTGTTTTTT
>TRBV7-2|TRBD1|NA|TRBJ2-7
CASSSKGQVGSPYEQYF
TGTGCCAGCAGCTCAAAGGGACAGGTCGGTTCCCCCTACGAGCAGTACTTC
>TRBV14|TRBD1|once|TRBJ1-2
CASSQQGARGYGYTF
TGTGCCAGCAGCCAACAGGGGGCGCGGGGCTATGGCTACACCTTC
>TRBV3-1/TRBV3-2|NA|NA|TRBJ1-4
CASSQDVMRQHEKLFF
TGTGCCAGCAGCCAAGATGTTATGCGACAGCACGAAAAACTGTTTTTT
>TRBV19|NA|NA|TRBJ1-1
CASNRDMGDLTEAFF
TGTGCCAGCAACCGGGACATGGGGGATCTAACTGAAGCTTTCTTT
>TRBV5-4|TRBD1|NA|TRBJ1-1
CASSLAGGNTEAFF
TGTGCCAGCAGCTTGGCAGGGGGCAATACTGAAGCTTTCTTT
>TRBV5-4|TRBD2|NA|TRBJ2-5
CASSTTSGGPPETQYF
TGTGCCAGCAGCACGACTAGCGGGGGGCCCCCAGAGACCCAGTACTTC
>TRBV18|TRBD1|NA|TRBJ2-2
CASSFGQGADGELFF
TGTGCCAGCTCATTCGGACAGGGGGCTGACGGGGAGCTGTTTTTT
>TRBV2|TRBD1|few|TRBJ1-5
CASSGQGMGNQPQHF
TGTGCCAGCAGTGGACAGGGTATGGGCAATCAGCCCCAGCATTTT
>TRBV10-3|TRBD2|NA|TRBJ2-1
CAISDAGGAREQFF
TGTGCCATCAGTGATGCGGGAGGGGCCAGAGAGCAGTTCTTC
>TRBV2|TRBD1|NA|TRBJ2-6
CASSRTGGYGANVLTF
TGTGCCAGCAGTAGGACAGGGGGCTATGGGGCCAACGTCCTGACTTTC
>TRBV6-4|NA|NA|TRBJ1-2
CASSGAVDGSLDGYTF
TGTGCCAGCAGTGGAGCGGTGGACGGAAGCTTGGATGGCTACACCTTC
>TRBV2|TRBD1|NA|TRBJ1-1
CASRKGQGVLNTEAFF
TGTGCCAGCAGAAAGGGACAGGGGGTATTGAACACTGAAGCTTTCTTT
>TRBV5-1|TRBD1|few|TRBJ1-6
CASSLDRVDNSPLHF
TGCGCCAGCAGCTTAGACAGGGTCGATAATTCACCCCTCCACTTT
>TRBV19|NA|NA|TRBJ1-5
CASSIGLSLIPQHF
TGTGCCAGTAGTATTGGGCTGTCCCTCATACCCCAGCATTTT
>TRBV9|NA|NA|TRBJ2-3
CASSVSGGGQNTDTQYF
TGTGCCAGCAGCGTTTCTGGGGGGGGACAAAACACAGATACGCAGTATTTT
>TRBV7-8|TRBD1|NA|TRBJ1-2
CASSLTGGTGFNYGYTF
TGTGCCAGCAGCTTAACAGGAGGGACAGGTTTTAACTATGGCTACACCTTC